This T cell receptor (beta chain) was identified during a study of blood T cell repertoires in COVID-19. Study background: Spain, Italy and the United States supplied samples that represented acute and convalescent COVID-19. Sources were T cells, B-cell-depleted T cells, or PBMCs; the material itself was cDNA or gDNA.

As processed by the authors: Reference gene primer amplification gave nucleated cell count estimates. Libraries were prepared by immunoSEQ multiplex PCR; TCRdb keeps only in-frame clonotypes and omits some of them. Clonal size and the V and J genes are those of that table, whereas D and trimming came from the DNA. This sample yields about 68,000 clones, of which more than 70% are seen a single time; approximately 6.8% belongs to the top ten. The CDR3 has 14 amino acids. CDR1 and CDR2 from the germline V gene are MNHEY and SVGAGI. V lost 6 bases to trimming and J lost 3 bases; unmatched junction nucleotides: 7.

Material: peripheral blood. This chain connects TRBV6-5 to TRBJ2-7; 8 nucleotides line up with TRBD1. This receptor was obtained from a woman aged 60 to 75 with acute or convalescent COVID-19. Here the CDR3 reads CASRTGVNYYEQYF. CDR3 DNA: TGTGCCAGCAGGACAGGGGTAAACTACTACGAGCAGTACTTC.